One sample yielded the 25 T cell receptor beta chains listed below, sequenced in a study of shared clonotypes between healthy human individuals. TCRdb's copy holds only in-frame clones and misses some; the assay was immunoSEQ multiplex PCR. This table has about 490,000 clones, 70% to 80% appearing once. The sequenced material came from PBMCs. These TCRs come from a woman in her 40s in good health. Some clones in this sample may be carry-over from other donors' samples.

On this clone: Other DNA sequences of this sample code for an identical CDR3. The chain has TRBV7-9 and TRBJ1-2; D unclear. The CDR3 contains 14 residues. Germline V CDR1 and CDR2: SEHNR, FQNEAQ (reference sequence). Trimming shortened V by 1 base and J by 3 bases, and 9 bases separated the two germline ends. CDR3 in amino acids: CASSLGGGYYGYTF. CDR3 nucleotide sequence: TGTGCCAGCAGCTTAGGTGGTGGGTACTATGGCTACACCTTC.

This sequence joins TRBV7-9 and TRBJ2-7; TRBD2 might be the D (5 bases). The CDR3 loop spans 14 amino acids. The ends were cut back, 4 bases at V and 2 bases at J, with 12 bases in the middle. Germline values: CDR1 SEHNR, CDR2 FQNEAQ (reference sequence). CDR3 coding DNA: TGTGCCAGCAGCTCCCCCAGAGGGCCCTACGAGCAGTACTTC. It translates to CASSSPRGPYEQYF.

The chain recombines TRBV19 with TRBJ2-5; 10 nucleotides match TRBD1. The CDR3 sequence is 12 residues long. The trim removed 8 bases at V and 5 bases at J, leaving 2 bases unmatched. CDR1 is LNHDA and CDR2 is SQIVND in the germline V gene (reference sequence). The CDR3 sequence is CASGQGVETQYF. The DNA of the CDR3 is TGTGCCAGTGGACAGGGGGTCGAGACCCAGTACTTC.

A remark on this clone: Sequence at one end of the junction differs from germline and may be a read error. The J gene is TRBJ2-5, the V gene TRBV7-7; D is possibly TRBD2 (7 bases). Germline V gene sequence: CDR1 SSHAT, CDR2 FNYEAQ (reference sequence). The CDR3 loop spans 15 amino acids. CDR3 nucleotides: TGTGCTAGCAGCTTAGCTGCGGGGGCCCTGGAGACCCAGTACTTC. It specifies CASSLAAGALETQYF.

The chain couples TRBV7-9 to TRBJ2-5; D gene ambiguous. This CDR3 contains 15 residues. Trimming removed 1 base at V and 2 bases at J, with 11 bases between. Per germline, CDR1 SEHNR and CDR2 FQNEAQ (reference sequence). In DNA form, the CDR3 reads TGTGCCAGCAGCTTAGGCCTAGTCGGACAAGAGACCCAGTACTTC. Its translation is CASSLGLVGQETQYF.

This CDR3 is CASSPDGNTEAFF. CDR3 coding DNA: TGCGCCAGCAGCCCGGACGGGAACACTGAAGCTTTCTTT. This sequence joins TRBV5-1 and TRBJ1-1; no clear D. CDR3 size: 13 residues. Germline assignment: CDR1 SGHRS and CDR2 YFSETQ. The V end lost 4 bases, the J end lost 1 base, and 8 bases lay between the germline ends.

This clone was counted a single time. The rearrangement links TRBV7-2 to TRBJ2-6, with D unresolved. The CDR3 is 15 residues long. Germline V CDR1 and CDR2: SGHTA, FQGNSA. With 3 bases removed from V and 4 bases from J, the gap between germline ends came to 10 bases. The CDR3 loop is CASSFGWAGANVLTF. The CDR3 DNA follows: TGTGCCAGCAGCTTCGGTTGGGCCGGGGCCAACGTCCTGACTTTC.

The chain links TRBV10-3 to TRBJ2-7; D possibly corresponds to TRBD1 (6 bases). V lost 6 bases, J lost 6 bases, and 15 bases lay in between. CDR1 ENHRY and CDR2 SYGVKD come from the germline V gene. This CDR3 spans 13 amino acids. CDR3 sequence reads: CAISRQVTSEQYF. DNA of the CDR3: TGTGCCATCAGCCGACAGGTTACGAGCGAGCAGTACTTC.

This clone occurred a few times. The rearrangement uses TRBV27 and TRBJ1-5, with a weak D call TRBD1 (5 bases). The CDR3 is made up of 14 amino acids. The V gene lost 3 bases and the J gene lost 5 bases, with 11 bases spanning the gap. The V gene's germline CDR1 is MNHEY and CDR2 SMNVEV (reference sequence). This chain's CDR3 is CASSLGQGDQPQHF. Here the CDR3 DNA reads TGTGCCAGCAGTTTGGGGCAGGGTGATCAGCCCCAGCATTTT.

This clone was observed once. This chain uses TRBV9 with TRBJ2-1; D perhaps matches TRBD2 (6 bases). Trimming stripped 0 bases from V and 2 bases from J, with 9 bases between. There are 15 residues in the CDR3. In germline, CDR1 is SGDLS, CDR2 YYNGEE. CDR3 loop: CASSVDPGAYNEQFF. The CDR3 coding sequence is TGTGCCAGCAGCGTAGATCCGGGAGCCTACAATGAGCAGTTCTTC. The full variable domain, in which reference TRBV9 and TRBJ2-1 provide the parts outside the CDR3, is DSGVTQTPKHLITATGQRVTLRCSPRSGDLSVYWYQQSLDQGLQFLIQYYNGEERAKGNILERFSAQQFPDLHSELNLSSLELGDSALYFCASSVDPGAYNEQFFGPGTRLTVL.

This chain uses TRBV7-8 with TRBJ2-1; 10 bases match TRBD2. The CDR3 extends over 21 amino acids. Germline-derived CDR1 and CDR2 are SGHVS and FQNEAQ. Trimming at V came to 2 bases and at J to 0 bases, leaving 16 bases not matched to a gene. The CDR3 nucleotides are TGTGCCAGCAGCTTAAGTCCGACTAGCGGGCTCCTGCCGAGCTCCTACAATGAGCAGTTCTTC. Protein product: CASSLSPTSGLLPSSYNEQFF.

As regards this clone: This same CDR3 is encoded by further DNA sequences in the sample. The rearrangement joins TRBV4-1 to TRBJ2-7; the D gene is possibly TRBD2 (6 bases). The CDR3 runs 15 residues. Deletions cut 3 bases from V and 2 bases from J, with 14 bases between. CDR1 MGHRA and CDR2 YSYEKL come from the germline V gene. The CDR3 here is CASSHLEAGPYEQYF. The CDR3 DNA follows: TGCGCCAGCAGCCACTTGGAGGCGGGGCCCTACGAGCAGTACTTC.

This chain's CDR3 is CASSQTPGQGFEKLFF. The CDR3 DNA reads as TGTGCCAGCAGCCAAACTCCGGGACAGGGATTTGAAAAACTGTTTTTT. The chain employs TRBV4-2 and TRBJ1-4, with 9 bases lining up with TRBD1. V was clipped by 2 bases and J by 7 bases; unmatched bases: 8. This CDR3 contains 16 residues. CDR1 and CDR2 (germline): LGHNA, YNFKEQ.

The rearrangement joins TRBV5-1 to TRBJ1-5; D may be TRBD1 (5 bases). This CDR3 has 14 amino acids. Trimming pared 4 bases from V and 3 bases from J, leaving 11 bases between. Germline CDR1 and CDR2: SGHRS and YFSETQ. The CDR3 bases are TGCGCCAGCAGCCCCGGGGGGGACAATCAGCCCCAGCATTTT. Translating gives CASSPGGDNQPQHF.

This rearrangement joins TRBV28 to TRBJ1-4; perhaps TRBD1 as D (6 bases). Germline values: CDR1 MDHEN, CDR2 SYDVKM. V dropped 3 bases and J dropped 5 bases, with 16 bases sitting between them. This CDR3 has 16 residues. CDR3 amino acids: CASSFDTGTRNEKLFF. DNA of the CDR3: TGTGCCAGCAGTTTTGACACCGGGACAAGAAATGAAAAACTGTTTTTT.

For this clone: This likely came from a read error, as a far larger clone is one base away. V and J are TRBV10-3 and TRBJ2-5; 13 bases agree with TRBD2. This CDR3 has 17 residues. Germline V gene data show CDR1 as ENHRY and CDR2 as SYGVKD. The CDR3 coding sequence is TGTGCCACCAGTGAAGGACTAGCGGGAGTAGGGCAAGAGACCCAGTACTTC. Amino acid sequence: CATSEGLAGVGQETQYF.

V gene TRBV5-1 combines with J gene TRBJ1-1; the D gene is possibly TRBD1 (5 bases). The CDR3 loop spans 14 amino acids. CDR1 and CDR2 (germline): SGHRS, YFSETQ. Trimming pared 4 bases from V and 0 bases from J, leaving 10 bases between. CDR3 nucleotides: TGCGCCAGCAGCCTGGACATCATGAACACTGAAGCTTTCTTT. It is translated as CASSLDIMNTEAFF.

V gene TRBV7-2 combines with J gene TRBJ2-3; D call uncertain. Trimming left V 1 base short and J 3 bases short, with 8 bases between. Germline V gene lookup returns CDR1 SGHTA and CDR2 FQGNSA. The CDR3 extends over 14 amino acids. The CDR3 DNA follows: TGTGCCAGCAGCTTAGTGGGGTTTACAGATACGCAGTATTTT. It is translated as CASSLVGFTDTQYF.

This clone was seen only a few times. Other DNA sequences in the same sample also yield this CDR3. The chain employs TRBV28 and TRBJ2-7, with D perhaps matching TRBD1 or TRBD2 (5 bases each). CDR1 is MDHEN and CDR2 is SYDVKM in the germline V gene. V lost 5 bases and J 4 bases, leaving 9 bases between the germline ends. The CDR3 loop spans 12 amino acids. CDR3 coding DNA: TGTGCCAGCAGTCCCTGGGGGTACGAGCAGTACTTC. Its translation: CASSPWGYEQYF.

J is TRBJ2-1 and V is TRBV10-3, with 12 bases identical to TRBD2. This CDR3 is 17 amino acids long. The germline V gene has CDR1 ENHRY and CDR2 SYGVKD. V was clipped by 8 bases and J by 8 bases; unmatched bases: 16. The CDR3 DNA is TGTGCCATCTCTTGGTCTAGCGGGAGGGTGAGTGGTGATGAGCAGTTCTTC. Its translation: CAISWSSGRVSGDEQFF.

The V gene is TRBV4-2, the J gene TRBJ2-7; D perhaps matches TRBD1 (6 bases). The CDR3 is made up of 14 amino acids. CDR1 is LGHNA and CDR2 is YNFKEQ in the germline V gene. Deletions cut 0 bases from V and 12 bases from J, with 18 bases between. The CDR3 bases are TGTGCCAGCAGCCAAGACCCAGGGGTGGGTTTCTTGTACTTC. Translation gives CASSQDPGVGFLYF.

The gene calls are TRBV2 and TRBJ2-2; D is unclear. CDR3 length: 16 amino acids. Germline-derived CDR1 and CDR2 are SNHLY and FYNNEI. Trimming shortened V by 2 bases and J by 0 bases, and 10 bases separated the two germline ends. The CDR3 spells CASSEFNGPNTGELFF. As DNA, the CDR3 is TGTGCCAGCAGTGAATTTAACGGACCGAACACCGGGGAGCTGTTTTTT.

The chain combines TRBV5-6 with TRBJ1-5; a possible D gene is TRBD1 (5 bases). The CDR3 spans 14 residues. Germline assignment: CDR1 SGHDT and CDR2 YYEEEE. The V end lost 0 bases, the J end lost 9 bases, and 13 bases lay between the germline ends. In DNA form, the CDR3 reads TGTGCCAGCAGCTTGGCCGGGGGAGAGGCGCCCCAGCATTTT. The encoded protein is CASSLAGGEAPQHF.

This clone was seen at least ten times. Distinct nucleotide sequences in the sample also encode this CDR3. The rearrangement joins TRBV7-9 to TRBJ1-5; no clear D gene. The length of the CDR3 is 12 residues. The germline V gene encodes CDR1 SEHNR and CDR2 FQNEAQ (reference sequence). The germline V and J ends were trimmed by 5 bases and 5 bases, with 7 bases remaining between them. The DNA of the CDR3 is TGTGCCAGCAGCCGGACTGATCAGCCCCAGCATTTT. Its translation: CASSRTDQPQHF.

The chain recombines TRBV7-7 with TRBJ2-1, with D tentatively TRBD2 (7 bases). The CDR3 totals 16 residues. V gave up 5 bases and J gave up 2 bases, with 16 bases separating them. The V gene's germline CDR1 is SSHAT and CDR2 FNYEAQ (reference sequence). The CDR3 reads CASSPGAGATYNEQFF. CDR3 sequence (DNA): TGTGCCAGCAGCCCCGGGGCGGGGGCTACCTACAATGAGCAGTTCTTC.